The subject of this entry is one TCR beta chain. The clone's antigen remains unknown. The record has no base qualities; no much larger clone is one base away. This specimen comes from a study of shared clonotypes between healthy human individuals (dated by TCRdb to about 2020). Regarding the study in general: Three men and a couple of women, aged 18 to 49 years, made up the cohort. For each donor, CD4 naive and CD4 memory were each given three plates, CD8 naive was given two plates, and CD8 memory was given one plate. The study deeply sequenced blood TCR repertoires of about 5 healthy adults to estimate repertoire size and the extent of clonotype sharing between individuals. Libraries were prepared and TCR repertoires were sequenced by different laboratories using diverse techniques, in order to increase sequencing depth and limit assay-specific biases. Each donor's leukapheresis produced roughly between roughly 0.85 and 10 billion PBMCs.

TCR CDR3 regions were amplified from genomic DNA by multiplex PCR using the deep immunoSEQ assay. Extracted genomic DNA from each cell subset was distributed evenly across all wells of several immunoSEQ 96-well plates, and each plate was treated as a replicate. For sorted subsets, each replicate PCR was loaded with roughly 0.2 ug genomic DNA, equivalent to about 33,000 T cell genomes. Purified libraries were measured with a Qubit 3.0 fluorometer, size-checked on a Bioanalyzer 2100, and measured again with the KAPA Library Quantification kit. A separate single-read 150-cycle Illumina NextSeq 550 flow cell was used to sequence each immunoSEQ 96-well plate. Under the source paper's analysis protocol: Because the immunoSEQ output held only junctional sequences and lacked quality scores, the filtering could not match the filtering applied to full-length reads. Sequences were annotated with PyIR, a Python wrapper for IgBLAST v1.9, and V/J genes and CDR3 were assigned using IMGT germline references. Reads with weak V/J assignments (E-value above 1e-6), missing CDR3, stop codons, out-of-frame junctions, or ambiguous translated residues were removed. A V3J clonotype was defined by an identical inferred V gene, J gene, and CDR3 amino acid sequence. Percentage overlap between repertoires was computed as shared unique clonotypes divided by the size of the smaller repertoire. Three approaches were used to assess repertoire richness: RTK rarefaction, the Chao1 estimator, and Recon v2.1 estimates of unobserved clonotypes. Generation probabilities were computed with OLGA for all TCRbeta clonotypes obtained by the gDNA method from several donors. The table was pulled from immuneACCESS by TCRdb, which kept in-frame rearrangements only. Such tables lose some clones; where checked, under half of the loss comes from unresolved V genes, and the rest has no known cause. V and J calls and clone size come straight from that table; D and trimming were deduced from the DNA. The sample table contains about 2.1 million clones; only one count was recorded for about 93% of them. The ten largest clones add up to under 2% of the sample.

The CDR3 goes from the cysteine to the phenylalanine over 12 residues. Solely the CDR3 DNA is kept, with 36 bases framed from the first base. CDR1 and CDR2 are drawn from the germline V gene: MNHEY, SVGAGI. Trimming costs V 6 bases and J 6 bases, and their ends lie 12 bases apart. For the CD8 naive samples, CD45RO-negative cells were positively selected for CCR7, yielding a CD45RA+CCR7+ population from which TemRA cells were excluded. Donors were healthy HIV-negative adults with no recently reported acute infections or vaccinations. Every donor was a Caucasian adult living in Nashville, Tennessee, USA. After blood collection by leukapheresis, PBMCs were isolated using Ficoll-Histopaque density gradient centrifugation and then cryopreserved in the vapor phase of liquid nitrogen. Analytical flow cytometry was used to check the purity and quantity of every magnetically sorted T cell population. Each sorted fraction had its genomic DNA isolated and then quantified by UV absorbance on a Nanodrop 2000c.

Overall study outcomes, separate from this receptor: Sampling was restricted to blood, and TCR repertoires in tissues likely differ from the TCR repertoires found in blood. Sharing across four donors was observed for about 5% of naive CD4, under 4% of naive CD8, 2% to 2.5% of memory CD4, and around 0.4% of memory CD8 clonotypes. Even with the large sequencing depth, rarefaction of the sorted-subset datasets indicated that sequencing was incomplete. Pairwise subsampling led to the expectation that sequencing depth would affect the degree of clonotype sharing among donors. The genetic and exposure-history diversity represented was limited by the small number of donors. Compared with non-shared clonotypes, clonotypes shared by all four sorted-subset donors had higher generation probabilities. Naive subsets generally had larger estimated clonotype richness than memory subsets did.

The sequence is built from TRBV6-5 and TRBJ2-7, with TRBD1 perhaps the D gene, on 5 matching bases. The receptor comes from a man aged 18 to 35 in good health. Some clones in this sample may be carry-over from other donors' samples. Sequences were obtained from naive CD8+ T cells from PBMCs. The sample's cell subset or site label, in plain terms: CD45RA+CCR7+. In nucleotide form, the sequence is TGTGCCAGCAGCCCTTGGGGCGGCGAGCAGTACTTC. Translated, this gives CASSPWGGEQYF.